The sequence of this T cell receptor (beta chain) was determined in a study of beta chain features in type 1 diabetes. Points from the study as a whole: Because the template was cDNA, high-expressing cells might be over-represented. TCRB CDR3s were moderately but significantly shorter in Type 1 diabetes patients in all four CD4+ subsets. The similarity of naive, central memory and Treg TCRB repertoires appeared greater among patients than among healthy donors.

Expressed TCRB transcripts were sequenced, since all the RNA that had been isolated was reverse transcribed. The data were produced by immunoSEQ multiplex PCR, yet TCRdb's version contains in-frame clones alone and is incomplete. The sample yields approximately 170,000 clones, about 8% seen once. This clone was counted a few times. Its cognate antigen is unknown. CDR3 length equals 15 residues. V lost 0 bases to trimming and J lost 11 bases, with 20 bases between them. Germline CDR1 is SGHRS and CDR2 is YFSETQ. The rearrangement joins TRBV5-1 to TRBJ1-1; D gene uncertain. The TCR sequence derives from a woman between 40 and 50 years old with type 1 diabetes. Sequences were obtained from central memory CD4+ T cells from blood. The CDR3 region is CASSLDLGGPLGAFF. CDR3 nucleotide sequence: TGCGCCAGCAGCTTGGATCTTGGAGGCCCCCTCGGGGCTTTCTTT. Variable domain in full (rest from reference TRBV5-1 and TRBJ1-1): KAGVTQTPRYLIKTRGQQVTLSCSPISGHRSVSWYQQTPGQGLQFLFEYFSETQRNKGNFPGRFSGRQFSNSRSEMNVSTLELGDSALYLCASSLDLGGPLGAFFGQGTRLTVV.